This T cell receptor beta chain derives from a study of T cells in Graves' hyperthyroidism and ophthalmopathy. Study summary: Prior to any treatment, at the point of initial diagnosis, peripheral blood was collected. Whole-study findings and limits: Onset of ophthalmopathy came a median 6.5 months after the model predicted it.

Amplified regions were TCR beta CDR3 sequences from RNA transcripts. A first-round RT-PCR of the TCR CDR3 used the HTBI primer set. Via MiXCR, TCRdb re-called the multiplex PCR reads, giving one row per CDR3 protein. The table includes 280,000 or so distinct CDR3 sequences, 25% to 30% detected once. This clonotype has at least ten counts. What it recognizes is unknown. Patients aged 18 to 65 with hyperthyroidism were newly diagnosed, with duration under 2 months. The diagnostic basis comprised clinical symptoms, serum thyroxine and TRAb, thyroid ultrasound and orbital computed tomography. Sequenced material: blood. The sequence was obtained from a man between 35 and 55 years old with Graves' hyperthyroidism that later progressed to Graves' ophthalmopathy.

The CDR3, as DNA: TGTGCCAGCAGCCAAGGGCCTTTGGGTCAGCCCCAGCATTTT. As protein: CASSQGPLGQPQHF. The V call is TRBV3-1, the J call TRBJ1-5; D gene uncertain. The CDR3 spans 14 residues. Trimming left V 1 base short and J 6 bases short, with 10 bases between. Germline V gene data show CDR1 as LGHDT and CDR2 as YNNKEL (reference sequence).